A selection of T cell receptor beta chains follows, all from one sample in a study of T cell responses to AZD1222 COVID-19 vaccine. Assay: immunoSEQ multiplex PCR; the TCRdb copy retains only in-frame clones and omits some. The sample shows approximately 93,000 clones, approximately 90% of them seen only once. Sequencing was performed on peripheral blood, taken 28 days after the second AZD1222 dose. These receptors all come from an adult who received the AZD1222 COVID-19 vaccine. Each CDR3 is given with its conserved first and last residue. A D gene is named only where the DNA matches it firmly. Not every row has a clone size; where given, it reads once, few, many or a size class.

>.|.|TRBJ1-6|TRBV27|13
CASSLAVNSPLHF
TGTGCCAGCAGTTTGGCAGTAAATTCACCCCTCCACTTT
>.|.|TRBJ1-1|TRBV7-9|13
CASSFETNTEAFF
TGTGCCAGCAGCTTTGAGACGAACACTGAAGCTTTCTTT
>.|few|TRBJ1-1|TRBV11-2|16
CASSLLWGHRNTEAFF
TGTGCCAGCAGCTTATTATGGGGACATAGGAACACTGAAGCTTTCTTT
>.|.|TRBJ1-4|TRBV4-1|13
CASSLRLNEKLFF
TGCGCCAGCAGCCTCCGCCTGAATGAAAAACTGTTTTTT
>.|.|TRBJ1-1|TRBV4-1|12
CASSHGRTEAFF
TGCGCCAGCAGCCATGGACGCACTGAAGCTTTCTTT
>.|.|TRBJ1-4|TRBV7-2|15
CASSLGRSPNEKLFF
TGTGCCAGCAGCTTAGGGAGGTCCCCCAATGAAAAACTGTTTTTT
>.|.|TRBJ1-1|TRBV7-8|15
CASSSLDTWNTEAFF
TGTGCCAGCAGCTCGCTGGACACTTGGAACACTGAAGCTTTCTTT
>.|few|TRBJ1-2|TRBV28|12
CATMPLPYGYTF
TGTGCCACCATGCCACTTCCCTATGGCTACACCTTC
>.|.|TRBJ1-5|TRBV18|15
CASSPSPSANQPQHF
TGTGCCAGCTCACCCTCACCGTCAGCAAATCAGCCCCAGCATTTT
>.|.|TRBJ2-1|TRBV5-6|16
CASSLGSLVIYNEQFF
TGTGCCAGCAGCTTGGGCTCATTGGTAATTTACAATGAGCAGTTCTTC
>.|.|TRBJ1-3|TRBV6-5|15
CASPMGRGAGNTIYF
TGTGCCAGCCCCATGGGACGGGGGGCTGGAAACACCATATATTTT
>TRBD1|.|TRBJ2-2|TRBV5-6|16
CASSFGQGAYTGELFF
TGTGCCAGCAGCTTCGGACAGGGGGCTTACACCGGGGAGCTGTTTTTT
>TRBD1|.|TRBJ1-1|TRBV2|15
CASRIGQVMNTEAFF
TGTGCCAGCAGGATAGGACAGGTGATGAACACTGAAGCTTTCTTT
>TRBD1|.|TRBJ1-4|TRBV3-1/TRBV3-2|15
CASSQHQGAGEKLFF
TGTGCCAGCAGCCAGCACCAGGGGGCCGGTGAAAAACTGTTTTTT
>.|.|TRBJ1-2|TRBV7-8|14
CASSFDRINYGYTF
TGTGCCAGCAGCTTCGACAGGATTAACTATGGCTACACCTTC
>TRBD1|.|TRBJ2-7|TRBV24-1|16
CATSDSSGTGPYEQYF
TGTGCCACCAGTGATTCTTCCGGGACAGGACCCTACGAGCAGTACTTC
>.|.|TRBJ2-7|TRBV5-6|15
CASSLKSTGPLGQYF
TGTGCCAGCAGCTTGAAAAGCACAGGTCCCCTCGGGCAGTACTTC
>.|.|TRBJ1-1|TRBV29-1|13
CSVEVLDGTEAFF
TGCAGCGTTGAAGTATTAGATGGCACTGAAGCTTTCTTT
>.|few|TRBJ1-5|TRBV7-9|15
CASSPGARGKQPQHF
TGTGCCAGCAGCCCAGGAGCCCGAGGGAAACAGCCCCAGCATTTT
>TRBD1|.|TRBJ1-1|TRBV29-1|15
CSVDLLTGVNTEAFF
TGCAGCGTCGATCTCCTGACAGGGGTTAACACTGAAGCTTTCTTT
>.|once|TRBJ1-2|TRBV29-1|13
CSALVGVDYGYTF
TGCAGTGCCCTCGTGGGGGTCGACTATGGCTACACCTTC